These T cell receptor beta chains were read from a single sample in a study of lymphopenia after photon versus proton radiotherapy. TCRdb's table, derived via immunoSEQ multiplex PCR, lists solely in-frame clones and lacks some. The sample records about 7,300 clones, 90% to 95% being singletons. Specimen: peripheral blood, collected from a patient treated with photon-based radiotherapy. The receptors were sampled from a woman aged 50 to 60 with cholangiocarcinoma. Each CDR3 is given with its conserved first and last residue. D genes are given only for firm matches. Size is stated for part of the rows, as once, few or many counts, or as a class when the clone is expanded.

d_call j_call clone_size v_call cdr3_aa cdr3_nt
- TRBJ1-1 - TRBV11-3 CASSLEGGTEAFF TGTGCCAGCAGCTTAGAAGGTGGCACTGAAGCTTTCTTT
TRBD1 TRBJ2-3 - TRBV27 CASSLEFRGRTDTQYF TGTGCCAGCAGTTTAGAGTTTAGGGGGCGGACAGATACGCAGTATTTT
TRBD1 TRBJ1-4 - TRBV11-2 CASSLMGQGNEKLFF TGTGCCAGCAGCCTGATGGGACAGGGGAATGAAAAACTGTTTTTT
- TRBJ2-1 - TRBV10-3 CAISSPAGLTDPYNEQFF TGTGCCATCAGTTCCCCCGCCGGCCTCACAGACCCTTACAATGAGCAGTTCTTC
- TRBJ1-5 - TRBV2 CASRDGRNQPQHF TGTGCCAGCAGGGACGGTAGGAATCAGCCCCAGCATTTT
- TRBJ2-7 - TRBV7-2 CASSPTGLPEEQYF TGTGCCAGCAGCCCAACGGGACTCCCAGAAGAGCAGTACTTC
- TRBJ1-2 - TRBV14 CASSLLQGWNYGYTF TGTGCCAGCAGCCTGTTACAGGGATGGAACTATGGCTACACCTTC
- TRBJ2-7 - TRBV27 CASSLSFGANAYEQYF TGTGCCAGCAGTTTGAGTTTTGGGGCCAACGCCTACGAGCAGTACTTC
TRBD2 TRBJ2-1 - TRBV9 CASTQNSGGSSYNEQFF TGTGCCAGCACCCAAAATAGCGGGGGGAGCTCCTACAATGAGCAGTTCTTC
TRBD1 TRBJ2-1 - TRBV27 CASNPGTVYNEQFF TGTGCCAGCAATCCGGGGACAGTCTACAATGAGCAGTTCTTC
- TRBJ2-1 - TRBV5-5 CASSLLVSYNEQFF TGTGCCAGCAGCTTATTAGTATCCTACAATGAGCAGTTCTTC
- TRBJ1-1 - TRBV19 CASSLAGGRANTEAFF TGTGCCAGTAGTCTCGCGGGGGGGAGGGCGAACACTGAAGCTTTCTTT
- TRBJ1-2 few TRBV7-8 CASSTRASFEVGYTF TGTGCCAGCAGCACCCGGGCCTCCTTCGAGGTTGGCTACACCTTC
- TRBJ1-1 - TRBV7-2 CASSLRPQGNTEAFF TGTGCCAGCAGCTTAAGGCCACAGGGAAACACTGAAGCTTTCTTT
TRBD1 TRBJ1-2 - TRBV2 CASSADRGIYGYTF TGTGCCAGCAGTGCGGACAGGGGAATCTATGGCTACACCTTC
- TRBJ1-2 - TRBV19 CASSIDAGPSYGYTF TGTGCCAGTAGTATAGATGCAGGGCCAAGCTATGGCTACACCTTC
TRBD1 TRBJ2-7 once TRBV5-5 CASSSGTGSYEQYF TGTGCCAGCAGTTCCGGGACAGGGTCCTACGAGCAGTACTTC
- TRBJ2-5 - TRBV19 CASSNKGGETQYF TGTGCCAGTAGTAATAAGGGTGGAGAGACCCAGTACTTC
- TRBJ1-1 - TRBV9 CASSVEQGGRTEAFF TGTGCCAGCAGCGTAGAGCAGGGCGGAAGAACTGAAGCTTTCTTT
TRBD2 TRBJ2-3 - TRBV7-2 CASSSRPGLAGGTDTQYF TGTGCCAGCAGCTCCAGGCCGGGACTAGCGGGGGGTACAGATACGCAGTATTTT
- TRBJ1-1 - TRBV7-2 CASGYQGNTEAFF TGTGCCAGCGGGTATCAGGGGAACACTGAAGCTTTCTTT
- TRBJ1-2 - TRBV4-1 CASSQDTGLSYGYTF TGCGCCAGCAGCCAAGATACAGGATTGTCCTATGGCTACACCTTC
- TRBJ2-5 - TRBV5-1 CASSRPGAVETQYF TGCGCCAGCAGCCGGCCGGGGGCTGTAGAGACCCAGTACTTC